Shown below are 6 T cell receptor beta chains from a single sample sequenced in a study of cytomegalovirus exposure and HLA in healthy donors. PCR primers comprised 60 Vbeta and 13 Jbeta primers. The repertoire was sequenced with immunoSEQ multiplex PCR; TCRdb's copy has only in-frame clones and lacks some. The profile shows roughly 65,000 clones, about 63% of them singletons. The sample comprised PBMCs. The receptors here all came from a man aged 40-50 years in good health and CMV-seropositive.

The chain combines TRBV7-9 with TRBJ2-1; TRBD2 agrees at 15 bases. The germline V gene encodes CDR1 SEHNR and CDR2 FQNEAQ (reference sequence). The CDR3 loop spans 18 amino acids. After removal of 9 bases from V and 2 bases from J, the junction contained 11 bases not matched to a gene. The CDR3 coding sequence is TGTGCCAGTAGTCCGGGACTAGCGGGGGGCCTCCCCTACAATGAGCAGTTCTTC. This codes for CASSPGLAGGLPYNEQFF.

The rearrangement joins TRBV6-9 to TRBJ1-2; TRBD1 might be the D (5 bases). CDR3 size: 13 residues. Germline V gene sequence: CDR1 MNHGY, CDR2 SVAAGI. Between the trimmed V and J ends, which lost 8 bases and 4 bases, there was a span of 14 bases. The CDR3 here is CASGRGGSYGYTF. CDR3 coding DNA: TGTGCCAGCGGCCGGGGGGGTTCCTATGGCTACACCTTC.

The V and J genes are TRBV4-3 and TRBJ2-7; no reliable D call. There are 15 residues in the CDR3. Per the germline V gene, CDR1 is LGHNA and CDR2 is YSLEER. Trimming took 1 base from V and 2 from J, leaving 12 bases between them. CDR3 residues: CASSQGVGDAYEQYF. The CDR3 nucleotides are TGCGCCAGCAGCCAAGGGGTGGGCGACGCCTACGAGCAGTACTTC.

The sample holds one count of this clone. The chain employs TRBV29-1 and TRBJ2-1, with TRBD1 as a possible D gene (5 bases). Germline-derived CDR1 and CDR2 are SQVTM and ANQGSEA. V lost 2 bases and J lost 0, with 14 bases in between. The CDR3 has 16 amino acids. In nucleotides, the CDR3 is TGCAGCGTTGAACTGCCAACAAGGGGCTCCTACAATGAGCAGTTCTTC. This gives the protein CSVELPTRGSYNEQFF.

This clone was counted a single time. The gene calls are TRBV30 and TRBJ2-1, with D possibly matching TRBD1 (5 bases). The germline gives CDR1 GTSNPN, CDR2 SVGIG (reference sequence). The CDR3 extends over 12 amino acids. CDR3 sequence reads: CAFDRLYNEQFF. CDR3 coding DNA: TGTGCTTTCGACAGACTTTACAATGAGCAGTTCTTC.

This chain uses TRBV30 with TRBJ1-4, with TRBD1 as a possible D gene (5 bases). V was shortened by 5 bases and J by 5 bases, with 15 bases between the two germline ends. The V gene's germline CDR1 is GTSNPN and CDR2 SVGIG (reference sequence). The CDR3 loop spans 14 amino acids. CDR3 protein: CAWDQASGNEKLFF. DNA of the CDR3: TGTGCCTGGGATCAGGCGTCAGGGAATGAAAAACTGTTTTTT.